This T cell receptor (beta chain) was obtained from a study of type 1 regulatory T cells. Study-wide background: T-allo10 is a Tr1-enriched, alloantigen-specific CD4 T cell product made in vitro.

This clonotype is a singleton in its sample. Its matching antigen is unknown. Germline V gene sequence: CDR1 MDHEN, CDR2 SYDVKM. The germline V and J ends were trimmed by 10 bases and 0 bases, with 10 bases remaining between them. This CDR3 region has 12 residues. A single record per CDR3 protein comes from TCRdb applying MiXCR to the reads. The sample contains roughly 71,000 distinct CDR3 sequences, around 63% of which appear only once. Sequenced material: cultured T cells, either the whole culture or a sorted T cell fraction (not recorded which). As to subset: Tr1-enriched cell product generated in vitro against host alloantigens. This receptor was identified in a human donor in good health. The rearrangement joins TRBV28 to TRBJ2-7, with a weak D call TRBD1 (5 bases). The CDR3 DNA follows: TGTGCCACCGTGACAGACTCCTACGAGCAGTACTTC. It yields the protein CATVTDSYEQYF. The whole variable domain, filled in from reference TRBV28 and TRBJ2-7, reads DVKVTQSSRYLVKRTGEKVFLECVQDMDHENMFWYRQDPGLGLRLIYFSYDVKMKEKGDIPEGYSVSREKKERFSLILESASTNQTSMYLCATVTDSYEQYFGPGTRLTVT.